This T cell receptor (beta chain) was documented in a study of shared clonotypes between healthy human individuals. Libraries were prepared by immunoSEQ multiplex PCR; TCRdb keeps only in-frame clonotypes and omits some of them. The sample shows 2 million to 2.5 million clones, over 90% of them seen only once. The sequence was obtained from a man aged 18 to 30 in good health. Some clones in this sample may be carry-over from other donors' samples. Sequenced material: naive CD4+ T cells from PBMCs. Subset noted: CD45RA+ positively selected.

CDR3: CASSPGQRTTEAFF. Here the CDR3 DNA reads TGTGCCAGCAGTCCCGGACAGAGGACCACTGAAGCTTTCTTT. The rearrangement links TRBV27 to TRBJ1-1; maybe TRBD1 (6 bases). From germline, CDR1 is MNHEY and CDR2 SMNVEV (reference sequence). V shed 5 bases and J shed 4 bases, with 14 bases lying between them. The CDR3 extends over 14 amino acids.